This TCR beta chain was captured by sequencing in a study of blood T cell repertoires in COVID-19. Across the whole study: Donors in the United States, Italy and Spain gave samples during acute or convalescent COVID-19. T cells, B-cell-depleted T cells, or PBMCs supplied cDNA or gDNA.

Of note for this clone: Sequence at one end of the junction differs from germline and may be a read error.

In the original analysis: The assay estimated nucleated cells by amplifying reference gene primers. Assay: immunoSEQ multiplex PCR; the TCRdb copy retains only in-frame clones and omits some. V and J calls and clone size follow that table, whereas D and trimming were derived from the DNA. The sample holds about 300,000 clones, around four fifths seen once. The receptor's source is a woman between 45 and 60 years old who had recovered from COVID-19. Sequenced sample: peripheral blood.

In DNA form, the CDR3 reads TGCAGTGCCGCCGCTCCAACCGAGCGGTACTTC. This codes for CSAAAPTERYF. This chain connects TRBV20-1 to TRBJ2-7; the D is unclear. CDR1 and CDR2 from the germline V gene are DFQATT and SNEGSKA (reference sequence). CDR3 length: 11 residues.